Given below is one T cell receptor beta chain in context. Antigen unknown. CD4+ T cells from unexposed donors were obtained before the COVID-19 pandemic (2011-2018). After ten to eleven days of culture, CD4+ T cells were isolated. As cell numbers allowed, unexposed-donor CD4+ T cells faced SARS-CoV-2 S/N and four cold-coronavirus spikes. This sample is part of a study of CD4 T cells in relation to SARS-CoV-2 and coronaviruses. Study-level information: TCR beta CDR3s were sequenced after roughly nine-day antigen culture of PBMCs. Controls used an HIV-1 Nef peptide pool or no peptide.

Measured with immunoSEQ multiplex PCR; TCRdb has only the in-frame clones, and not every one. The table shows 9,500 to 12,000 clones, with around 80% occurring only once. The CDR3 totals 14 residues. Trimming stripped 2 bases from V and 1 base from J, with 8 bases between. The germline CDR1 and CDR2 sequences are MNHEY and SVGAGI. Specimen: CD4+ T cells from PBMCs, cultured in vitro. The clonotype comes from a human donor in good health. This chain connects TRBV6-5 to TRBJ1-1; D is unresolved. The CDR3 protein is CASSYGPSNTEAFF. The CDR3 DNA reads TGTGCCAGCAGTTACGGGCCATCGAACACTGAAGCTTTCTTT.